The 26 T cell receptor beta chains reported below all come from one sample, sequenced in a study of blood T cell repertoires in COVID-19. Clones were sequenced by immunoSEQ multiplex PCR, and TCRdb holds only the in-frame ones, with some missing. The table includes about 160,000 clones, roughly 84% detected once. The sequencing sample was made of peripheral blood. The receptors shown here come from a man aged 65-85 years with acute or convalescent COVID-19.

This rearrangement joins TRBV7-2 to TRBJ1-1, with D maybe TRBD1 (5 bases). Germline V lookup: CDR1 SGHTA, CDR2 FQGNSA. Trimming stripped 3 bases from V and 3 bases from J, with 14 bases between. The CDR3 runs 15 residues. CDR3 DNA sequence: TGTGCCAGCAGCTTCGGAGGGGTCGGGGACACTGAAGCTTTCTTT. Translated: CASSFGGVGDTEAFF.

This clone was detected only a few times. Other DNA sequences in the same sample also yield this CDR3. The chain uses TRBV18 and TRBJ1-6; D not resolved. Germline V lookup: CDR1 KGHSH, CDR2 LQKENI. Trimming pared 0 bases from V and 9 bases from J, leaving 6 bases between. The CDR3 is 13 residues long. Here the CDR3 DNA reads TGTGCCAGCTCACCACCTGGACTTTCACCCCTCCACTTT. This sequence encodes CASSPPGLSPLHF.

The V gene is TRBV7-2, the J gene TRBJ2-7; the match to TRBD1 covers 8 bases. The junction had 6 bases not matched to a gene; V was cut back by 4 bases and J by 1 base. The CDR3 totals 15 residues. CDR1 and CDR2 (germline): SGHTA, FQGNSA. CDR3 sequence reads: CASSSDRDRSYEQYF. The DNA for the CDR3 is TGTGCCAGCAGCTCCGACCGGGACAGGTCCTACGAGCAGTACTTC.

The chain has TRBV9 and TRBJ2-1; 10 positions agree with TRBD2. V lost 2 bases and J lost 8; bases outside the gene matches: 10. Germline CDR1 is SGDLS and CDR2 is YYNGEE. CDR3 length: 16 amino acids. CDR3 nucleotides: TGTGCCAGCAGCGTCTCAACGGGACTAGCGATCGATGAGCAGTTCTTC. Residues: CASSVSTGLAIDEQFF.

V and J are TRBV5-5 and TRBJ2-5, with 10 bases identical to TRBD1. From germline, CDR1 is SGHKS and CDR2 YYEKEE (reference sequence). Unmatched junction bases numbered 9, after V lost 2 bases and J lost 5 bases. This CDR3 is built from 16 residues. CDR3 residues: CASSFLTGGWGETQYF. The CDR3 nucleotides are TGTGCCAGCAGCTTTTTGACAGGGGGCTGGGGGGAGACCCAGTACTTC.

V gene TRBV5-4 combines with J gene TRBJ2-3, with D possibly being TRBD1 (6 bases). The germline CDR1 and CDR2 sequences are SGHNT and YYREEE (reference sequence). The length of the CDR3 is 14 residues. V was cut by 6 bases and J by 0 bases, with 11 bases left in between. The CDR3 nucleotides are TGTGCCAGCAAACAGGGATGGAGCACAGATACGCAGTATTTT. As protein: CASKQGWSTDTQYF.

The rearrangement uses TRBV29-1 and TRBJ2-1, with unresolved D. The CDR3 is 11 amino acids. Germline V gene lookup returns CDR1 SQVTM and CDR2 ANQGSEA. V lost 4 bases and J lost 3, with 4 bases in between. The CDR3 loop reads CSVGGYNEQFF. In DNA form, the CDR3 reads TGCAGCGTTGGCGGCTACAATGAGCAGTTCTTC.

The gene calls are TRBV9 and TRBJ2-3, with a weak D call TRBD1 (5 bases). The CDR3 has 17 amino acids. Germline-derived CDR1 and CDR2 are SGDLS and YYNGEE. The ends were cut back, 0 bases at V and 4 bases at J, with 18 bases in the middle. The CDR3 protein is CASSVGVGRGTPDTQYF. CDR3 nucleotide sequence: TGTGCCAGCAGCGTAGGGGTGGGTAGGGGCACGCCAGATACGCAGTATTTT.

This CDR3 is CASVGGQAFF. CDR3 in DNA: TGTGCCTCCGTGGGGGGGCAGGCTTTCTTT. This chain joins TRBV30 and TRBJ1-1; a weak D match, TRBD1 (6 bases). This CDR3 contains 10 residues. CDR1 and CDR2 from the germline V gene are GTSNPN and SVGIG (reference sequence). V was clipped by 7 bases and J by 11 bases, with 14 bases between them.

The J gene is TRBJ2-6, the V gene TRBV5-1, with D possibly TRBD1 on 5 matching bases. Germline CDR1 reads SGHRS; CDR2 reads YFSETQ. CDR3 size: 17 residues. Trimming removed 2 bases from V and 4 bases from J, with 16 bases in between. The CDR3 region is CASSLQTQGGGANVLTF. The CDR3 nucleotides read TGCGCCAGCAGCTTACAGACTCAGGGTGGCGGGGCCAACGTCCTGACTTTC.

This clone has only a few counts. The rearrangement uses TRBV3-1 (or the pseudogene TRBV3-2) and TRBJ1-3, with a weak D call TRBD1 (5 bases). Trimming took 1 base from V and 0 from J, leaving 10 bases between them. The CDR3 is 16 residues long. CDR1 and CDR2 from the germline V gene are LGHDT and YNNKEL (reference sequence). DNA for the CDR3: TGTGCCAGCAGCCAAGTTGACAGCGCCTCTGGAAACACCATATATTTT. Amino acid sequence: CASSQVDSASGNTIYF.

V is TRBV19 and J is TRBJ1-5; the D is unclear. Germline V gene lookup returns CDR1 LNHDA and CDR2 SQIVND (reference sequence). This CDR3 is built from 14 residues. V was trimmed by 4 bases and J by 7 bases, leaving 14 bases between them. The CDR3 DNA is TGTGCCAGTAGTAACGGAGGGAATACGCAGCCCCAGCATTTT. Translation gives CASSNGGNTQPQHF.

The chain combines TRBV20-1 with TRBJ2-7; 11 nucleotides align to TRBD1. Germline CDR1 reads DFQATT; CDR2 reads SNEGSKA (reference sequence). The CDR3 has 15 amino acids. V was pared by 3 bases and J by 5 bases, with 9 bases of the junction left unmatched. CDR3 region: CSASPGTGGINEQYF. The CDR3 nucleotides are TGCAGTGCTAGTCCCGGGACAGGGGGAATCAACGAGCAGTACTTC.

V is TRBV7-2 and J is TRBJ1-4; TRBD1 matches 10 bases. V lost 3 bases, J lost 1 base, and 5 bases stayed unmatched. The CDR3 is made up of 17 amino acids. Germline lookup yields CDR1 SGHTA and CDR2 FQGNSA. CDR3 residues: CASSFRTGGLTNEKLFF. CDR3 nucleotides: TGTGCCAGCAGCTTCCGGACAGGGGGGTTAACTAATGAAAAACTGTTTTTT.

V gene TRBV28 combines with J gene TRBJ1-4, with D tentatively TRBD1 (5 bases). The CDR3 has 14 amino acids. V gave up 8 bases and J gave up 2 bases, with 12 bases separating them. CDR1 and CDR2 (germline): MDHEN, SYDVKM. The CDR3 DNA follows: TGTGCCAGCGGGGGGACGGACACTAATGAAAAACTGTTTTTT. It translates to CASGGTDTNEKLFF.

This rearrangement joins TRBV3-1 (or the pseudogene TRBV3-2) to TRBJ2-1; the D is unclear. Trimming cost V 0 bases and J 2 bases, with 11 bases left between them. The V gene's germline CDR1 is LGHDT and CDR2 YNNKEL (reference sequence). The CDR3 runs to 16 residues. The CDR3 DNA sequence: TGTGCCAGCAGCCAAGATGCCACAAACCCCTACAATGAGCAGTTCTTC. Translation gives CASSQDATNPYNEQFF.

J is TRBJ1-1 and V is TRBV12-5, with TRBD1 identical over 11 bases. Germline loops: CDR1 LGHNT, CDR2 FRNRAP. Trimming at V came to 3 bases and at J to 11 bases, leaving 11 bases not matched to a gene. The CDR3 has 15 amino acids. The CDR3 loop is CASGLSQGQGAGAFF. The CDR3, as DNA: TGTGCTAGTGGTTTATCCCAAGGACAGGGGGCTGGGGCTTTCTTT. The variable domain in full, with the rest retrieved from reference TRBV12-5 and TRBJ1-1, is DARVTQTPRHKVTEMGQEVTMRCQPILGHNTVFWYRQTMMQGLELLAYFRNRAPLDDSGMPKDRFSAEMPDATLATLKIQPSEPRDSAVYFCASGLSQGQGAGAFFGQGTRLTVV.

In its sample, this clone was seen once. The chain links TRBV19 to TRBJ2-2, with 8 nucleotides matching TRBD2. The CDR3 length is 15 residues. V lost 4 bases and J lost 4; bases outside the gene matches: 5. Germline V gene data show CDR1 as LNHDA and CDR2 as SQIVND (reference sequence). CDR3 nucleotides: TGTGCCAGTAGTACCCTTAGCGGGATCACCGGGGAGCTGTTTTTT. Protein: CASSTLSGITGELFF.

The rearrangement joins TRBV21-1 to TRBJ2-5; the table's D gene call, TRBD2, was not cross checked with the DNA. TRBV21-1 is a recognized pseudogene. The CDR3 has 18 amino acids. The CDR3 is CASSRVVGLAVLQETQYF. The CDR3, as DNA: TGTGCCAGCAGTAGGGTCGTGGGACTAGCGGTGTTGCAAGAGACCCAGTACTTC.

The J gene is TRBJ2-2, the V gene TRBV3-1 (or the pseudogene TRBV3-2), with 9 bases aligning to TRBD1. This CDR3 is 17 amino acids long. In germline, CDR1 is LGHDT, CDR2 YNNKEL (reference sequence). Trimming took 2 bases from V and 3 from J; bases not matched to a gene: 7. CDR3 nucleotides: TGTGCCAGCAGCCAAAATCCAACAGGGGGCTACACCGGGGAGCTGTTTTTT. It specifies CASSQNPTGGYTGELFF.

The chain has TRBV5-6 and TRBJ2-3, with D unresolved. CDR1 is SGHDT and CDR2 is YYEEEE in the germline V gene. The CDR3 spans 12 residues. Trimming left V 1 base short and J 10 bases short, with 10 bases between. Here the CDR3 DNA reads TGTGCCAGCAGCTTGAGCAGGTCTTCGCAGTATTTT. It encodes CASSLSRSSQYF.

The V gene is TRBV10-2, the J gene TRBJ2-1; D not resolved. The CDR3 extends over 15 amino acids. V gave up 2 bases and J gave up 0 bases, with 8 bases separating them. Germline V gene sequence: CDR1 WSHSY, CDR2 SAAADI. The CDR3 here is CASSEALGSYNEQFF. DNA of the CDR3: TGCGCCAGCAGTGAGGCACTTGGCTCCTACAATGAGCAGTTCTTC.

The J gene is TRBJ2-1, the V gene TRBV9; 7 bases map to TRBD2. With V trimmed by 1 base and J by 12 bases, 22 bases remained unmatched. Germline CDR1 and CDR2: SGDLS and YYNGEE. There are 18 residues in the CDR3. Written as DNA, the CDR3 is TGTGCCAGCAGCGTATCCCCCTCCGGCGGGAGTCCCAATGCAGGGCAGTTCTTC. This translates into CASSVSPSGGSPNAGQFF.

The chain is built from TRBV20-1 and TRBJ1-2, with a possible D match to TRBD1 (5 bases). Germline V CDR1 and CDR2: DFQATT, SNEGSKA (reference sequence). Trimming left V 3 bases short and J 5 bases short, with 13 bases between. The CDR3 sequence is 13 residues long. The CDR3 bases are TGCAGTGCTAGTTGGGAGGGGCCGTATGGCTACACCTTC. Translation gives CSASWEGPYGYTF.

J is TRBJ2-2 and V is TRBV7-9; 8 bases agree with TRBD2. The trim removed 1 base at V and 4 bases at J, leaving 11 bases unmatched. The CDR3 is 18 residues long. Germline assignment: CDR1 SEHNR and CDR2 FQNEAQ (reference sequence). The CDR3 DNA is TGTGCCAGCAGCTTAGTAAAAGGGCTAGCGGGTGCCACCGGGGAGCTGTTTTTT. Its protein is CASSLVKGLAGATGELFF.

V usage is TRBV4-1 and J usage is TRBJ2-1; a possible D gene is TRBD1 (6 bases). The CDR3 spans 16 residues. Trimming removed 1 base at V and 4 bases at J, with 14 bases between. The germline V gene encodes CDR1 MGHRA and CDR2 YSYEKL. In DNA, the CDR3 is TGCGCCAGCAGCCAAGCCGGGACACCAATTTACAATGAGCAGTTCTTC. It codes for CASSQAGTPIYNEQFF.